This TCR beta chain came from a study of blood T cell repertoires in COVID-19. Clones were read by immunoSEQ multiplex PCR, and TCRdb kept only the in-frame ones, dropping some. The sample consists of about 160,000 clones, 80% to 90% of them appearing once. The CDR3 contains 16 residues. Germline CDR1 is KGHSH and CDR2 is LQKENI. V shed 2 bases and J 6 bases; nucleotides not matched to a gene: 9. The source material was peripheral blood. The genes are TRBV18 and TRBJ1-5; 8 nucleotides line up with TRBD1. The sequence was obtained from an older woman with COVID-19, enrolled during active disease. The CDR3 bases are TGTGCCAGCTCACCATTCCCAGGGGGCGTTGGTCAGCCCCAGCATTTT. It codes for CASSPFPGGVGQPQHF. The entire variable domain, with the rest obtained from reference TRBV18 and TRBJ1-5, is as follows: NAGVMQNPRHLVRRRGQEARLRCSPMKGHSHVYWYRQLPEEGLKFMVYLQKENIIDESGMPKERFSAEFPKEGPSILRIQQVVRGDSAAYFCASSPFPGGVGQPQHFGDGTRLSIL.